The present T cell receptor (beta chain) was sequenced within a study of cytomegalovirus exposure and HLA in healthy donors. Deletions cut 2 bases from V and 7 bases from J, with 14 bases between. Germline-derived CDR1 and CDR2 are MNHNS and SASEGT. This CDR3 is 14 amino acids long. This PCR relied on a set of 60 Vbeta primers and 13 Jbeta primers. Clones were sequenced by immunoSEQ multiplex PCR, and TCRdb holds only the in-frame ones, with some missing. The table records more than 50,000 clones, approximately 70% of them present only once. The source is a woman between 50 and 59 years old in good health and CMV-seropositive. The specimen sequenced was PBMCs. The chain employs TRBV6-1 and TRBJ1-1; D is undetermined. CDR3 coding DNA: TGTGCCAGCAGTGAACCCGGAGAGGGTGATGAAGCTTTCTTT. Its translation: CASSEPGEGDEAFF.